The clone carrying this T cell receptor beta chain has just a few counts. This entry is derived from a study of cytomegalovirus exposure and HLA in healthy donors. Study-level information: A previous analysis identified 117 million unique TCR beta sequences derived from around 200 million T cells.

Trimming removed 0 bases from V and 3 bases from J, with 12 bases in between. Germline V lookup: CDR1 ENHRY, CDR2 SYGVKD. This CDR3 has 15 residues. Researchers ran the PCR with 60 Vbeta and 13 Jbeta primers. The repertoire was sequenced with immunoSEQ multiplex PCR; TCRdb's copy has only in-frame clones and lacks some. The table includes 84,000 or so clones, roughly 79% detected once. The sequence derives from a male donor in good health and CMV-seronegative. Sequenced: PBMCs. This chain links TRBV10-3 with TRBJ2-7, with D possibly TRBD2 on 5 matching bases. CDR3 nucleotide sequence: TGTGCCATCAGTGAGTCGAGGGCTGAGAGCTACGAGCAGTACTTC. Its translation: CAISESRAESYEQYF.